This TCR beta chain was observed in a study of cytomegalovirus exposure and HLA in healthy donors. Per germline, CDR1 SEHNR and CDR2 FQNEAQ (reference sequence). There are 14 residues in the CDR3. V was trimmed by 1 base and J by 3 bases, leaving 8 bases between them. This clone was observed a few times. Antigen specificity is unknown. The PCR used 60 Vbeta and 13 Jbeta primers. Sequencing used immunoSEQ multiplex PCR; TCRdb keeps in-frame clones, though not all of them. The data show about 130,000 clones, 17% seen once. Study-level points and caveats: In a later analysis, DRB1 alleles had the most associated TCRs; HLA-C alleles the fewest. In a later analysis, HLA-associated TCR beta chains were more clonally expanded than equally common others. Associated with cytomegalovirus, according to the listing, were fewer than 200 TCR beta chains. The study reported that TCR beta sequences accurately predicted HLA-A and HLA-B alleles in most subjects.

Sequenced input: PBMCs. The sequence came from a female donor in good health and CMV-seropositive. V gene TRBV7-9 combines with J gene TRBJ2-3; D call uncertain. The CDR3 reads CASSLEDLTDTQYF. In nucleotides, the CDR3 is TGTGCCAGCAGCTTAGAAGACTTGACAGATACGCAGTATTTT.